The present TCR beta chain was sequenced within a study of blood T cell repertoires in COVID-19. This clone was seen a handful of times. Method: immunoSEQ multiplex PCR; TCRdb's copy keeps in-frame clones and lacks some. This table holds roughly 200,000 clones, around 80% found once. CDR3 size: 17 residues. Unmatched junction bases numbered 12, after V lost 4 bases and J lost 4 bases. Germline V lookup: CDR1 SGHTA, CDR2 FQGNSA. The V call is TRBV7-2, the J call TRBJ1-2, with 10 positions matching TRBD1. The clonotype originates from a woman aged 70 to 79 with acute or convalescent COVID-19. Sample: peripheral blood. This CDR3 reads CASSYTGTGEGGYGYTF. The CDR3, as DNA: TGTGCCAGCAGCTATACTGGGACAGGGGAAGGCGGCTATGGCTACACCTTC. Using reference TRBV7-2 and TRBJ1-2 for the parts outside the CDR3, the full variable domain is GAGVSQSPSNKVTEKGKDVELRCDPISGHTALYWYRQSLGQGLEFLIYFQGNSAPDKSGLPSDRFSAERTGGSVSTLTIQRTQQEDSAVYLCASSYTGTGEGGYGYTFGSGTRLTVV.